The 30 T cell receptor beta chains below come from one sample, sequenced in a study of shared clonotypes between healthy human individuals. The data were produced by immunoSEQ multiplex PCR, yet TCRdb's version contains in-frame clones alone and is incomplete. The repertoire includes some 2 million clones, about 95% of them detected once, and about 0.13% sits in the top ten. The sample was naive CD4+ T cells sorted from blood. Subset indicated: CD45RA+ positively selected. The receptors were gathered from a man aged 18-30 years in good health.

To note about this clone: Other nucleotide sequences from this sample produce the same CDR3. This chain links TRBV9 with TRBJ2-7; D call uncertain. The V end was cut by 4 bases, the J end by 4 bases, with 12 bases between. The germline CDR1 and CDR2 sequences are SGDLS and YYNGEE. The CDR3 is 13 residues long. The CDR3 DNA sequence: TGTGCCAGCAGCCCGCACTCCGGATACGAGCAGTACTTC. Translation: CASSPHSGYEQYF.

V is TRBV4-2 and J is TRBJ1-4; weak D call: TRBD1 (6 bases). Trimming removed 1 base from V and 8 bases from J, with 17 bases in between. Germline-derived CDR1 and CDR2 are LGHNA and YNFKEQ. The CDR3 length is 16 residues. The CDR3 protein is CASSQGKGEVWEKLFF. In nucleotides, the CDR3 is TGTGCCAGCAGCCAAGGAAAGGGGGAGGTGTGGGAAAAACTGTTTTTT.

The V call is TRBV5-6, the J call TRBJ2-5, with 10 bases fitting TRBD2. This CDR3 comprises 15 residues. The germline gives CDR1 SGHDT, CDR2 YYEEEE. The junction had 4 bases not matched to a gene; V was cut back by 1 base and J by 4 bases. CDR3 sequence reads: CASSLSLAGAETQYF. The DNA of the CDR3 is TGTGCCAGCAGCTTGTCCCTAGCGGGAGCAGAGACCCAGTACTTC.

V is TRBV28 and J is TRBJ2-2; D gene uncertain. CDR3 size: 14 residues. Germline CDR1 is MDHEN and CDR2 is SYDVKM. The V end lost 3 bases, the J end lost 6 bases, and 11 bases lay between the germline ends. CDR3 in DNA: TGTGCCAGCAGTTTCGGTGGGATGTCCGGGGAGCTGTTTTTT. Amino acid sequence: CASSFGGMSGELFF.

The CDR3 bases are TGCGCCAGCAGTAAAAACACCGGGGAGCTGTTTTTT. This translates into CASSKNTGELFF. The gene calls are TRBV10-1 and TRBJ2-2; D unresolved. V was clipped by 5 bases and J by 2 bases, with 3 bases between them. Germline assignment: CDR1 WNHNN and CDR2 SYGVQD (reference sequence). The CDR3 consists of 12 residues.

The chain uses TRBV7-6 and TRBJ2-2, with 8 bases identical to TRBD2. In germline, CDR1 is SGHVS, CDR2 FNYEAQ. CDR3 size: 15 residues. The junction had 3 bases not matched to a gene; V was cut back by 2 bases and J by 4 bases. For the CDR3, the DNA is TGTGCCAGCAGCTTACGGGCGGGGGGCACCGGGGAGCTGTTTTTT. Protein: CASSLRAGGTGELFF. The complete variable domain, with remaining parts taken from reference TRBV7-6 and TRBJ2-2, reads GAGVSQSPRYKVTKRGQDVALRCDPISGHVSLYWYRQALGQGPEFLTYFNYEAQQDKSGLPNDRFSAERPEGSISTLTIQRTEQRDSAMYRCASSLRAGGTGELFFGEGSRLTVL.

Written as DNA, the CDR3 is TGTGCCAGTCACGACAGGAAGGGCAATCAGCCCCAGCATTTT. Translating gives CASHDRKGNQPQHF. The V gene is TRBV28, the J gene TRBJ1-5; tentative D call: TRBD1 (6 bases). This CDR3 has 14 amino acids. Trimming took 9 bases from V and 2 from J, leaving 14 bases between them. CDR1 and CDR2 (germline): MDHEN, SYDVKM.

There are many counts of this clone. The V gene is TRBV4-1, the J gene TRBJ1-1, with TRBD1 identical over 8 bases. The CDR3 consists of 15 residues. The V gene end was trimmed by 3 bases and the J gene end by 1 base; junction bases not matched to a gene: 4. Germline lookup yields CDR1 MGHRA and CDR2 YSYEKL. The CDR3 loop is CASSQRTGTNTEAFF. The DNA for the CDR3 is TGCGCCAGCAGCCAGAGGACAGGGACGAACACTGAAGCTTTCTTT.

The V call is TRBV27, the J call TRBJ1-1; 7 positions agree with TRBD1. With V trimmed by 2 bases and J by 1 base, 10 bases remained unmatched. The CDR3 contains 17 residues. CDR1 and CDR2 from the germline V gene are MNHEY and SMNVEV (reference sequence). The CDR3 nucleotides read TGTGCCAGCAGTTTACGAGTCAGGGGGAGCGGGAACACTGAAGCTTTCTTT. This translates into CASSLRVRGSGNTEAFF.

The CDR3 coding sequence is TGTGCCAGCAGCGTCGCGACCTCGGGACCCGGCCAAGAGACCCAGTACTTC. It encodes CASSVATSGPGQETQYF. The chain couples TRBV9 to TRBJ2-5; D tentatively reads TRBD1 or TRBD2 (5 bases each). Germline V lookup: CDR1 SGDLS, CDR2 YYNGEE. The CDR3 is 17 amino acids. Trimming cost V 2 bases and J 1 base, with 18 bases left between them.

The chain recombines TRBV5-1 with TRBJ1-5, with TRBD1 matching 7 bases. V was pared by 3 bases and J by 4 bases, with 1 base of the junction left unmatched. This CDR3 is 13 amino acids long. Germline lookup yields CDR1 SGHRS and CDR2 YFSETQ. The CDR3 here is CASSSDRNQPQHF. CDR3 bases: TGCGCCAGCAGCTCGGACAGGAATCAGCCCCAGCATTTT.

The chain combines TRBV19 with TRBJ2-7, with 8 bases matching TRBD1. The CDR3 is 12 amino acids. The germline CDR1 and CDR2 sequences are LNHDA and SQIVND (reference sequence). The CDR3 region is CGWGDRGYEQYF. The CDR3 nucleotides are TGTGGGTGGGGAGACAGGGGTTACGAGCAGTACTTC.

The V call is TRBV7-9, the J call TRBJ1-2, with a weak D call TRBD1 (6 bases). The CDR3 length is 17 residues. Germline V gene lookup returns CDR1 SEHNR and CDR2 FQNEAQ (reference sequence). V lost 4 bases to trimming and J lost 0 bases, with 18 bases between them. The CDR3: CASSSYIIRQANYGYTF. CDR3 coding DNA: TGTGCCAGCAGCTCCTACATTATCCGACAGGCTAACTATGGCTACACCTTC.

This clone has just one count. The chain carries TRBV5-4 and TRBJ2-5; the D gene is possibly TRBD2 (6 bases). This CDR3 has 15 amino acids. Germline lookup yields CDR1 SGHNT and CDR2 YYREEE (reference sequence). The germline V and J ends were trimmed by 3 bases and 1 base, with 13 bases remaining between them. Here the CDR3 reads CASSSGGASQETQYF. CDR3 DNA sequence: TGTGCCAGCAGCTCCGGAGGGGCTAGCCAAGAGACCCAGTACTTC.

This chain uses TRBV9 with TRBJ1-4; no definite D call. Germline V gene lookup returns CDR1 SGDLS and CDR2 YYNGEE. V was trimmed by 0 bases and J by 6 bases, leaving 9 bases between them. The CDR3 consists of 14 residues. CDR3 DNA sequence: TGTGCCAGCAGCGTAGATAGGCATGATGAAAAACTGTTTTTT. Protein: CASSVDRHDEKLFF. The whole variable domain, remainder taken from reference TRBV9 and TRBJ1-4, is DSGVTQTPKHLITATGQRVTLRCSPRSGDLSVYWYQQSLDQGLQFLIQYYNGEERAKGNILERFSAQQFPDLHSELNLSSLELGDSALYFCASSVDRHDEKLFFGSGTQLSVL.

The V and J genes are TRBV2 and TRBJ2-2, with D possibly being TRBD1 (6 bases). Germline values: CDR1 SNHLY, CDR2 FYNNEI. V gave up 7 bases and J gave up 4 bases, with 10 bases separating them. The CDR3 spans 13 residues. The CDR3 DNA sequence: TGTGCCAGCATATCACAGGGCACCGGGGAGCTGTTTTTT. The encoded protein is CASISQGTGELFF.

V and J are TRBV30 and TRBJ2-3; D uncertain. Per the germline V gene, CDR1 is GTSNPN and CDR2 is SVGIG (reference sequence). The CDR3 is 15 amino acids. The V and J ends lost 2 bases and 0 bases respectively, with 12 bases between them. CDR3 nucleotide sequence: TGTGCCTGGAGTTCTTGGGGTACTAGCACAGATACGCAGTATTTT. It yields the protein CAWSSWGTSTDTQYF. Supplemented by reference TRBV30 and TRBJ2-3, the full variable domain reads SQTIHQWPATLVQPVGSPLSLECTVEGTSNPNLYWYRQAAGRGLQLLFYSVGIGQISSEVPQNLSASRPQDRQFILSSKKLLLSDSGFYLCAWSSWGTSTDTQYFGPGTRLTVL.

The chain uses TRBV15 and TRBJ1-1; 11 bases agree with TRBD1. The CDR3 is 16 residues long. V was clipped by 4 bases and J by 0 bases; unmatched bases: 4. Germline V gives CDR1 LNHNV, CDR2 YYDKDF (reference sequence). The CDR3 sequence: CATSTLGQGVNTEAFF. The CDR3, as DNA: TGTGCCACCAGCACCCTGGGACAGGGGGTGAACACTGAAGCTTTCTTT.

The J gene is TRBJ2-1, the V gene TRBV25-1; 7 bases are a match to TRBD2. This CDR3 has 17 amino acids. V trimming: 1 base; J trimming: 3 bases; junction bases outside the gene matches: 9. Germline values: CDR1 MGHDK, CDR2 SYGVNS. The CDR3 nucleotides are TGTGCCAGCAGTGAATTTTCGGTGCGCGGGAGCTACAATGAGCAGTTCTTC. Its protein product is CASSEFSVRGSYNEQFF.

The genes are TRBV6-1 and TRBJ1-2; D gene unclear. The V end lost 6 bases, the J end lost 4 bases, and 6 bases lay between the germline ends. This CDR3 is 11 amino acids long. Germline loops: CDR1 MNHNS, CDR2 SASEGT. The CDR3 protein is CASRGSYGYTF. The CDR3 DNA reads TGTGCCAGCAGGGGAAGCTATGGCTACACCTTC.

V usage is TRBV25-1 and J usage is TRBJ2-7; 7 bases align to TRBD1. V was clipped by 7 bases and J by 4 bases; unmatched bases: 7. CDR1 and CDR2 (germline): MGHDK, SYGVNS. This CDR3 has 13 residues. The CDR3: CASIGDRIYEQYF. The CDR3, as DNA: TGTGCCAGCATAGGGGACAGAATTTACGAGCAGTACTTC.

The rearrangement uses TRBV10-3 and TRBJ2-2; TRBD2 might be the D (5 bases). V lost 5 bases to trimming and J lost 2 bases, with 12 bases between them. CDR3 length: 15 residues. CDR1 is ENHRY, CDR2 SYGVKD, per germline. CDR3 DNA: TGTGCCATCAGTAGGAGTGGAGGTAACACCGGGGAGCTGTTTTTT. This gives the protein CAISRSGGNTGELFF.

J is TRBJ1-5 and V is TRBV28; D is perhaps TRBD1 (5 bases). The CDR3 is 15 residues long. Trimming pared 4 bases from V and 5 bases from J, leaving 15 bases between. Germline CDR1 MDHEN, CDR2 SYDVKM. The CDR3 DNA is TGTGCCAGCAGTTATGGGGGGAGGGGAGATCAGCCCCAGCATTTT. Translating gives CASSYGGRGDQPQHF.

J is TRBJ1-5 and V is TRBV15; no definite D call. Trimming removed 1 base from V and 3 bases from J, with 10 bases in between. Germline V gene sequence: CDR1 LNHNV, CDR2 YYDKDF (reference sequence). CDR3 size: 15 residues. The CDR3 sequence is CATSRGGGVNQPQHF. CDR3 coding DNA: TGTGCCACCAGCAGAGGCGGTGGGGTCAATCAGCCCCAGCATTTT.

The chain couples TRBV6-1 to TRBJ2-3, with TRBD1 matching 7 bases. V trimming: 3 bases; J trimming: 2 bases; junction bases outside the gene matches: 8. CDR1 is MNHNS and CDR2 is SASEGT in the germline V gene. This CDR3 has 16 residues. In DNA form, the CDR3 reads TGTGCCAGCAGTGATGCTCGGGACAGAGTCACAGATACGCAGTATTTT. This gives the protein CASSDARDRVTDTQYF.

The chain recombines TRBV5-1 with TRBJ1-6; D call uncertain. Per the germline V gene, CDR1 is SGHRS and CDR2 is YFSETQ. The V end lost 3 bases, the J end lost 7 bases, and 11 bases lay between the germline ends. The CDR3 loop spans 14 amino acids. The CDR3: CASSSGVENSPLHF. Written as DNA, the CDR3 is TGCGCCAGCAGCTCTGGGGTAGAGAATTCACCCCTCCACTTT.

This chain links TRBV2 with TRBJ2-4; possible D gene TRBD2, 5 bases. The CDR3 is made up of 20 amino acids. The germline V gene encodes CDR1 SNHLY and CDR2 FYNNEI. V was trimmed by 7 bases and J by 4 bases, leaving 32 bases between them. CDR3 amino acids: CASTMETGIYAQSTKNIQYF. CDR3 DNA: TGTGCCAGCACCATGGAAACCGGGATCTACGCTCAAAGTACTAAAAACATTCAGTACTTC.

Turning to this clone: Other DNA sequences in this sample translate to the same CDR3. V and J are TRBV6-5 and TRBJ1-1; 7 bases align to TRBD1. With 5 bases clipped from V and 0 bases from J, the junction kept 3 bases outside the gene matches. This CDR3 has 14 residues. The germline V gene encodes CDR1 MNHEY and CDR2 SVGAGI. CDR3 in DNA: TGTGCCAGCAGTCGGGACAGCATGAACACTGAAGCTTTCTTT. This translates into CASSRDSMNTEAFF.

CDR3 loop: CATSTGGYEQYF. CDR3 coding DNA: TGTGCCACCAGCACCGGGGGGTACGAGCAGTACTTC. The gene calls are TRBV15 and TRBJ2-7, with 7 bases identical to TRBD2. V shed 4 bases, J shed 4 bases, and the junction held 1 base outside the gene matches. This CDR3 comprises 12 residues. The germline CDR1 and CDR2 sequences are LNHNV and YYDKDF (reference sequence).

This chain uses TRBV5-4 with TRBJ2-4, with D perhaps TRBD2 (6 bases). Deletions cut 4 bases from V and 1 base from J, with 9 bases between. From germline, CDR1 is SGHNT and CDR2 YYREEE (reference sequence). The CDR3 loop spans 14 amino acids. In DNA form, the CDR3 reads TGTGCCAGCAGCCCTGGGGGGGCCAAAAACATTCAGTACTTC. Its translation is CASSPGGAKNIQYF. Together with reference TRBV5-4 and TRBJ2-4, the CDR3 gives the full variable domain: ETGVTQSPTHLIKTRGQQVTLRCSSQSGHNTVSWYQQALGQGPQFIFQYYREEENGRGNFPPRFSGLQFPNYSSELNVNALELDDSALYLCASSPGGAKNIQYFGAGTRLSVL.